These 14 T cell receptor beta chains share one sample of origin, sequenced in a study of blood T cell repertoires in COVID-19. TCRdb keeps only in-frame clones here, not all; method: immunoSEQ multiplex PCR. The profile shows around 140,000 clones, about three quarters of them singletons. Source material: peripheral blood. The receptor set was obtained from a woman aged 55-70 years with acute or convalescent COVID-19.

The chain combines TRBV28 with TRBJ2-2, with 10 nucleotides matching TRBD2. This CDR3 spans 16 amino acids. Trimming cost V 5 bases and J 4 bases; bases outside gene matches: 7. Germline CDR1 and CDR2: MDHEN and SYDVKM. The chain's CDR3 is CASSPLAGSVTGELFF. The DNA of the CDR3 is TGTGCCAGCAGTCCACTAGCGGGAAGTGTCACCGGGGAGCTGTTTTTT.

The chain uses TRBV18 and TRBJ2-7; D unresolved. The length of the CDR3 is 11 residues. V lost 5 bases to trimming and J lost 2 bases, with 4 bases between them. Germline CDR1 is KGHSH and CDR2 is LQKENI. Here the CDR3 reads CASSETYEQYF. The CDR3 DNA follows: TGTGCCAGCTCAGAGACCTACGAGCAGTACTTC.

The rearrangement links TRBV10-3 to TRBJ1-5; a possible D gene is TRBD1 (6 bases). The germline V gene has CDR1 ENHRY and CDR2 SYGVKD. V lost 10 bases, J lost 3 bases, and 13 bases lay in between. The CDR3 length is 13 residues. The chain's CDR3 is CATRGHNNQPQHF. CDR3 coding DNA: TGTGCCACCAGGGGACACAACAATCAGCCCCAGCATTTT.

The chain uses TRBV6-5 and TRBJ1-2; 8 bases are shared with TRBD1. V shed 4 bases and J 8 bases; nucleotides not matched to a gene: 9. This CDR3 has 14 residues. Germline V gene lookup returns CDR1 MNHEY and CDR2 SVGAGI. Here the CDR3 reads CASSFRQGTQGYTF. The CDR3, as DNA: TGTGCCAGCAGTTTTCGACAGGGGACTCAAGGCTACACCTTC.

This chain connects TRBV5-1 to TRBJ2-2, with D tentatively TRBD1 (6 bases). V shed 4 bases and J shed 5 bases, with 15 bases lying between them. Germline V gene lookup returns CDR1 SGHRS and CDR2 YFSETQ. The CDR3 consists of 15 residues. The CDR3 DNA sequence: TGCGCCAGCAGCATCTGGACAGTAGGGACCGGGGAGCTGTTTTTT. This encodes CASSIWTVGTGELFF.

The CDR3 sequence: CASSFGQGANTEAFF. Written as DNA, the CDR3 is TGTGCCAGCAGTTTTGGACAAGGGGCGAACACTGAAGCTTTCTTT. The chain employs TRBV27 and TRBJ1-1; D may be TRBD1 (5 bases). CDR1 is MNHEY, CDR2 SMNVEV, per germline (reference sequence). Trimming removed 3 bases at V and 1 base at J, with 12 bases between. The CDR3 totals 15 residues.

This chain connects TRBV6-1 to TRBJ1-6; TRBD1 is a possible D gene (6 bases). CDR1 is MNHNS and CDR2 is SASEGT in the germline V gene. Trimming removed 3 bases from V and 8 bases from J, with 11 bases in between. The CDR3 has 14 residues. CDR3 sequence reads: CASSDTGSYSPLHF. Written as DNA, the CDR3 is TGTGCCAGCAGTGATACAGGGAGTTATTCACCCCTCCACTTT.

The chain links TRBV5-4 to TRBJ2-7; D perhaps matches TRBD2 (6 bases). The CDR3 runs to 14 residues. Germline lookup yields CDR1 SGHNT and CDR2 YYREEE (reference sequence). The V gene lost 0 bases and the J gene lost 6 bases, with 13 bases spanning the gap. CDR3 nucleotides: TGTGCCAGCAGCTTGGCCGGGACTTTTTCCGAGCAGTACTTC. Its translation is CASSLAGTFSEQYF.

The gene calls are TRBV10-3 and TRBJ2-1; D might be TRBD2 (6 bases). V lost 10 bases, J lost 12 bases, and 16 bases lay in between. The germline V gene encodes CDR1 ENHRY and CDR2 SYGVKD. This CDR3 is built from 11 residues. DNA for the CDR3: TGTGCCACAGGGACTGGCGACGGGCAGTTCTTC. Protein product: CATGTGDGQFF.

This chain's CDR3 is CASSLLGSGGRDSYEQYF. The DNA for the CDR3 is TGTGCCAGCAGCTTATTAGGTTCGGGGGGGAGAGACTCCTACGAGCAGTACTTC. The V gene is TRBV7-9, the J gene TRBJ2-7; 8 bases agree with TRBD2. The CDR3 is made up of 18 amino acids. Germline-derived CDR1 and CDR2 are SEHNR and FQNEAQ (reference sequence). V trimming: 2 bases; J trimming: 0 bases; junction bases outside the gene matches: 12.

The chain has TRBV9 and TRBJ1-2; unclear D gene. The ends were cut back, 6 bases at V and 7 bases at J, with 16 bases in the middle. CDR1 is SGDLS, CDR2 YYNGEE, per germline. The CDR3 length is 13 residues. CDR3 nucleotides: TGTGCCAGCACCATCACGGCCGCGGGTGGCTACACCTTC. Translation gives CASTITAAGGYTF.

The rearrangement uses TRBV12-5 and TRBJ2-2; TRBD2 agrees at 12 bases. The CDR3 sequence is 16 residues long. V lost 1 base and J lost 7; bases outside the gene matches: 4. From germline, CDR1 is LGHNT and CDR2 FRNRAP. Written as DNA, the CDR3 is TGTGCTAGTGGTTTGGGACTAGCGGGAGCTATCGGGGAGCTGTTTTTT. This codes for CASGLGLAGAIGELFF.

A single count supports this clone. The chain combines TRBV9 with TRBJ1-2; D perhaps matches TRBD1 (6 bases). V was cut by 6 bases and J by 5 bases, with 11 bases left in between. Germline V gene lookup returns CDR1 SGDLS and CDR2 YYNGEE. The CDR3 sequence is 12 residues long. The CDR3 loop is CASTNRVYGYTF. The CDR3, as DNA: TGTGCCAGCACCAACAGGGTTTATGGCTACACCTTC.

The sample holds a few counts of this clone. This chain uses TRBV7-9 with TRBJ2-1, with 7 positions matching TRBD2. Trimming at V came to 2 bases and at J to 0 bases, leaving 4 bases not matched to a gene. Germline CDR1 and CDR2: SEHNR and FQNEAQ (reference sequence). The CDR3 spans 16 residues. The CDR3 is CASSLYGGGSYNEQFF. The CDR3, as DNA: TGTGCCAGCAGCTTATATGGCGGGGGCTCCTACAATGAGCAGTTCTTC.